The clone carrying this T cell receptor beta chain was observed at least ten times. The antigen remains undetermined. The ends lost 7 bases at V and 2 bases at J; junction bases unmatched: 4. In germline, CDR1 is MNHNS, CDR2 SASEGT. The CDR3 runs to 13 residues. The data originate from a study of CD8 T cells in ankylosing spondylitis. General observations from the study: Within matched ankylosing spondylitis synovial fluid, disease-linked clones were reportedly significantly enriched. Ankylosing spondylitis blood appeared to be characterized by a TCR beta motif of several highly homologous variants. Past research had described some motif variants in reactive arthritis synovial fluid and blood.

Preparation of TCR beta libraries was done by quantitative 5'-RACE with molecular barcodes. Via MiXCR, TCRdb re-called the 5' RACE reads, giving one row per CDR3 protein. The sample contains approximately 42,000 distinct CDR3 sequences, about 11% of which appear only once. The sample taken for sequencing was blood, either unsorted or a sorted T cell fraction (not recorded which). The chain employs TRBV6-1 and TRBJ2-5, with 7 positions matching TRBD2. The receptor was derived from a male donor with ankylosing spondylitis or in good health (not recorded which). CDR3 amino acids: CASTISGQETQYF. The CDR3 bases are TGTGCCAGCACCATTAGCGGGCAAGAGACCCAGTACTTC.